Listed here is a single T cell receptor (beta chain). The antigen this receptor binds is unknown. The input lacks base qualities; no much larger clone sits a single base away. The germline V gene specifies KGHDR as CDR1 and SFDVKD as CDR2. V sheds 5 bases and J sheds 3 bases, leaving 11 bases between their ends. The CDR3 runs 14 residues from the cysteine to the phenylalanine. Only the CDR3 region is kept as DNA, spanning 42 bases read in frame from base 1. Preparation of the library involved 5' RACE. The sequencer was an Illumina HiSeq 2500. A second PCR of 7 to 11 cycles was run with a J-beta primer mix and a sample-barcoded 5' primer. A template-switch 5' adaptor carrying 12 random nucleotides introduced a unique molecular identifier onto each TCR beta cDNA molecule. Each sample yielded at least 3 million CDR3-containing paired-end reads. First-strand cDNA synthesis was performed from all RNA using the Mint cDNA synthesis kit, with priming by a TRBC-specific oligonucleotide. After uracil-DNA glycosylase treatment, a first 18-cycle PCR used universal primers M1SS and BC2_uni_R on all cDNA. In the paper's pipeline: For normalization, 1 million high-quality reads, each with a distinct molecular identifier, were randomly selected from each sample. Instead of being binned into consensus sequences, reads that shared molecular identifiers were thrown out. MiTCR, with a Q25 quality threshold and the strictest error-elimination algorithm, was used for CDR3 identification, clonotype clustering and error correction. A nonparametric unseen species model using Euler transformation provided a lower-bound estimate of total TCR beta diversity. Using fastp at Q25 and MiXCR, TCRdb reprocessed the public reads and kept productive beta chains. A single entry per CDR3 protein holds the most common genes and DNA from its merged rows. The V and J calls and clone size are TCRdb's, not the authors'. This sample comprises hundreds of thousands of distinct CDR3 sequences, about 48% of them detected only once. The ten largest account for about two fifths of the sample.

The donors were 40 or so Caucasian individuals from Russia, aged roughly 6 to 90 years, who were systemically healthy. Around 9.9 milliliters of peripheral blood were collected from each donor into EDTA-treated Vacutainer tubes. Ficoll-Paque density-gradient centrifugation was used to isolate PBMCs, with at least 6 million obtained per sample. Total RNA was extracted from PBMCs with Trizol reagent, with at least 6 micrograms obtained per sample. Naive CD45RAhigh/CD27high T cell percentages were measured by flow cytometry on a PBMC aliquot from every donor. This sample was taken from a study of blood T cells in healthy people across ages (dated by TCRdb to between 2014 and 2017). Some background on the complete study: In model experiments, template switching captured roughly one uniquely barcoded TCR beta cDNA molecule for every two T cells. Age-related changes in TCR beta repertoire diversity were measured in the study by deep sequencing normalized with unique cDNA molecular identifiers. Four age groups were formed from the donors: young (average approximately 15 years), middle-aged (just under 40), aged (62) and long-lived (around 82). To avoid experimental bias, donors of different ages were randomly spread across the sequencing lanes. For two donors (one aged 18 to 30 and one aged 80 or older), the study analyzed two additional independent replicas of 1 million unique cDNA reads from the same blood draw. The investigation overall reported the following: Since profiling was done on bulk unsorted PBMCs, naive and antigen-experienced compartments could not be conclusively compared. Estimates of total diversity based on one million sequenced T cells were considered lower bounds and underestimates. A strong correlation was found between observed TCR beta diversity and the percentage of naive T cells measured by flow cytometry. As age increased, observed TCR beta diversity per million T cells dropped in a roughly linear way, and a significant reduction was already evident by age 40. The CMV infection status of donors was not known, potentially confounding age-related changes in expanded clonotypes. The long-lived group showed more naive CD4+ T cells, fewer expanded clones and increased TCR diversity than the aged group, suggesting age selection.

Recombination joined TRBV24-1 with TRBJ2-3, with the D gene call left open. This clonotype was obtained from an elderly man in good health. The sample taken for sequencing was blood. Here the CDR3 is given as CATSAYLGTDTQYF. In nucleotides, the sequence is TGTGCCACCAGTGCCTATCTAGGGACAGATACGCAGTATTTT.